These 32 T cell receptor beta chains were all obtained from the same sample, sequenced in a study of T cell repertoires in cytomegalovirus infection. These TCRs are of unknown antigen specificity. TCRdb re-analysed the reads in MiXCR, keeping a single row per CDR3 protein. The data contain 200,000 to 250,000 distinct CDR3 sequences, 30% to 45% of them singletons. Here the sequenced sample was CD8+ T cells from cultured PBMCs, taken from culture after CMV antigen stimulation. The receptors were gathered from a human donor in good health (CMV status not recorded). Some clones in this sample may be carry-over from other donors' samples.

Points on this clonotype: Sequence at one end of the junction differs from germline and may be a read error. The J gene is TRBJ2-6, the V gene TRBV7-9; D possibly corresponds to TRBD1 (5 bases). Germline CDR1 reads SEHNR; CDR2 reads FQNEAQ (reference sequence). The CDR3 loop spans 16 amino acids. DNA of the CDR3: TGTGCAAGCAGCTTCGGTAGTCAGCTTGGGGCCAACGTCATGACTTTC. Its translation is CASSFGSQLGANVMTF.

This clonotype was picked up a small number of times. V and J are TRBV27 and TRBJ1-6; the D gene is possibly TRBD1 (6 bases). V dropped 0 bases and J dropped 7 bases, with 10 bases sitting between them. Germline CDR1 is MNHEY and CDR2 is SMNVEV (reference sequence). This CDR3 is 15 amino acids long. CDR3 DNA sequence: TGTGCCAGCAGTTTATCGGGGCAGGGGAATTCACCCCTCCACTTT. Translated, it gives CASSLSGQGNSPLHF.

This clonotype was detected only a few times. The chain employs TRBV7-9 and TRBJ2-1; D perhaps matches TRBD1 (6 bases). Germline-derived CDR1 and CDR2 are SEHNR and FQNEAQ (reference sequence). The V gene lost 5 bases and the J gene lost 10 bases, with 9 bases spanning the gap. The CDR3 length is 11 residues. This chain's CDR3 is CASSPDREQFF. In nucleotides, the CDR3 is TGTGCCAGCAGCCCGGACAGAGAGCAGTTCTTC.

The chain combines TRBV7-4 with TRBJ2-1; TRBD1 matches 9 bases. V was pared by 1 base and J by 1 base, with 14 bases of the junction left unmatched. The CDR3 covers 20 residues. Germline V lookup: CDR1 SGHVT, CDR2 SQSDAQ. The chain's CDR3 is CASSLGGGQGSSRSYNEQFF. The CDR3 bases are TGTGCCAGCAGCTTAGGGGGGGGACAGGGTTCGTCGAGGTCCTACAATGAGCAGTTCTTC.

The chain has TRBV27 and TRBJ1-5; D gene uncertain. The CDR3 totals 15 residues. The V end lost 5 bases, the J end lost 1 base, and 12 bases lay between the germline ends. CDR1 is MNHEY and CDR2 is SMNVEV in the germline V gene (reference sequence). CDR3: CASSPYGGSNQPQHF. The CDR3 nucleotides are TGTGCCAGCAGTCCATACGGAGGGAGCAATCAGCCCCAGCATTTT.

V usage is TRBV7-9 and J usage is TRBJ2-7, with 10 bases matching TRBD1. Germline values: CDR1 SEHNR, CDR2 FQNEAQ (reference sequence). V lost 5 bases to trimming and J lost 1 base; unmatched junction nucleotides: 5. The CDR3 consists of 15 residues. CDR3: CASSHGTGVSYEQYF. The CDR3 DNA reads TGTGCCAGCAGCCACGGGACAGGGGTTTCCTACGAGCAGTACTTC.

This clonotype was observed a few times. This sequence joins TRBV3-1 and TRBJ2-7; D possibly corresponds to TRBD1 (6 bases). Germline assignment: CDR1 LGHDT and CDR2 YNNKEL (reference sequence). Trimming took off 5 bases at V and 3 bases at J, with 11 bases between the two ends. The CDR3 runs 13 residues. The CDR3 bases are TGTGCCAGCAGCTACCAACAGGGCTACGAGCAGTACTTC. Translated: CASSYQQGYEQYF.

V and J are TRBV12-5 and TRBJ2-7; no firm D call. Germline lookup yields CDR1 LGHNT and CDR2 FRNRAP. The V end was cut by 6 bases, the J end by 4 bases, with 10 bases between. This CDR3 spans 12 amino acids. CDR3 region: CASGMGRYEQYF. In nucleotides, the CDR3 is TGTGCTAGTGGGATGGGTAGGTACGAGCAGTACTTC.

Turning to this clonotype: A read error may produce the germline difference seen at one junction end. This chain joins TRBV6-6 and TRBJ1-2; D remains ambiguous. Germline V lookup: CDR1 MNHNY, CDR2 SVGAGI (reference sequence). The CDR3 spans 14 residues. CDR3 in DNA: TGTGCCAGCAGTTACCCAGAACAAATCCAAGTGTCGAGCTTC. Amino acid sequence: CASSYPEQIQVSSF.

The rearrangement links TRBV6-4 to TRBJ1-5; unclear D gene. This CDR3 contains 12 residues. V was shortened by 5 bases and J by 5 bases, with 7 bases between the two germline ends. Per the germline V gene, CDR1 is MRHNA and CDR2 is SNTAGT. The CDR3 region is CASSFLYQPQHF. CDR3 DNA: TGTGCCAGCAGTTTCCTATATCAGCCCCAGCATTTT.

The rearrangement uses TRBV7-4 and TRBJ2-6, with D possibly TRBD2 on 5 matching bases. Germline CDR1 reads SGHVT; CDR2 reads SQSDAQ. With 8 bases removed from V and 0 bases from J, the gap between germline ends came to 11 bases. The CDR3 is 15 amino acids. The chain's CDR3 is CASVGSSSGANVLTF. The CDR3 region has the DNA TGTGCCAGCGTGGGGAGCTCCTCTGGGGCCAACGTCCTGACTTTC. The variable domain in full, with the rest retrieved from reference TRBV7-4 and TRBJ2-6, is GAGVSQSPRYKVAKRGRDVALRCDSISGHVTLYWYRQTLGQGSEVLTYSQSDAQRDKSGRPSGRFSAERPERSVSTLKIQRTEQGDSAVYLCASVGSSSGANVLTFGAGSRLTVL.

This clonotype was detected only a few times. This chain joins TRBV12-3 or TRBV12-4 and TRBJ2-5, with 7 bases matching TRBD1. V trimming: 5 bases; J trimming: 2 bases; junction bases outside the gene matches: 8. CDR3 length equals 15 residues. CDR3 protein: CASSPSPGQQETQYF. Here the CDR3 DNA reads TGTGCCAGCAGTCCGTCGCCGGGACAGCAAGAGACCCAGTACTTC.

This clonotype was detected a few times. The chain uses TRBV6-5 and TRBJ2-1, with TRBD1 identical over 11 bases. The V gene end was trimmed by 0 bases and the J gene end by 9 bases; junction bases not matched to a gene: 7. Germline V gives CDR1 MNHEY, CDR2 SVGAGI. The length of the CDR3 is 16 residues. Here the CDR3 reads CASSYSDRGLGTEQFF. The DNA for the CDR3 is TGTGCCAGCAGTTACTCGGACAGGGGGCTCGGAACTGAGCAGTTCTTC.

The chain joins TRBV2 to TRBJ1-2, with D maybe TRBD1 (5 bases). From germline, CDR1 is SNHLY and CDR2 FYNNEI. CDR3 length: 14 amino acids. V was trimmed by 6 bases and J by 4 bases, leaving 15 bases between them. The CDR3: CASSPARAPYGYTF. DNA of the CDR3: TGTGCCAGCAGCCCCGCCAGGGCACCCTATGGCTACACCTTC.

The chain combines TRBV7-6 with TRBJ2-7, with D tentatively TRBD1 or TRBD2 (5 bases each). The CDR3 consists of 13 residues. In germline, CDR1 is SGHVS, CDR2 FNYEAQ. The germline V and J ends were trimmed by 3 bases and 7 bases, with 13 bases remaining between them. CDR3 region: CASSLFRGGEQYF. CDR3 nucleotide sequence: TGTGCCAGCAGCTTGTTTCGGGGCGGGGAGCAGTACTTC.

This clonotype was observed a single time. The V call is TRBV19, the J call TRBJ1-5; D unclear. V was shortened by 5 bases and J by 8 bases, with 16 bases between the two germline ends. The germline V gene has CDR1 LNHDA and CDR2 SQIVND (reference sequence). This CDR3 has 14 amino acids. The CDR3 protein is CASSPYQTGEPQHF. In DNA form, the CDR3 reads TGTGCCAGTAGTCCTTACCAGACGGGCGAGCCCCAGCATTTT.

There are a few counts of this clonotype. This chain joins TRBV6-1 and TRBJ2-3, with D possibly TRBD1 on 5 matching bases. The CDR3 length is 15 residues. CDR1 MNHNS and CDR2 SASEGT come from the germline V gene. V was trimmed by 6 bases and J by 1 base, leaving 14 bases between them. The CDR3 loop is CASRQGYRGTDTQYF. The CDR3 DNA is TGTGCCAGCAGGCAGGGCTACCGGGGCACAGATACGCAGTATTTT.

The genes are TRBV18 and TRBJ2-4, with unresolved D. This CDR3 comprises 16 residues. Germline V gene data show CDR1 as KGHSH and CDR2 as LQKENI. V was cut by 1 base and J by 0 bases, with 10 bases left in between. The CDR3 is CASSPRTSLAKNIQYF. DNA for the CDR3: TGTGCCAGCTCACCACGGACCAGCCTAGCCAAAAACATTCAGTACTTC.

The chain employs TRBV27 and TRBJ2-7; TRBD1 is a possible D gene (6 bases). This CDR3 region has 17 residues. Germline values: CDR1 MNHEY, CDR2 SMNVEV (reference sequence). Between the trimmed V and J ends, which lost 5 bases and 3 bases, there was a span of 23 bases. The CDR3 loop is CASSKLGPGTPYYEQYF. CDR3 bases: TGTGCCAGCAGTAAATTAGGACCCGGGACACCTTACTACGAGCAGTACTTC.

This chain connects TRBV27 to TRBJ1-1; TRBD1 might be the D (6 bases). Germline-derived CDR1 and CDR2 are MNHEY and SMNVEV (reference sequence). Trimming took off 9 bases at V and 1 base at J, with 9 bases between the two ends. The CDR3 length is 12 residues. Here the CDR3 reads CASATGNTEAFF. The CDR3 DNA reads TGTGCCAGTGCGACAGGGAACACTGAAGCTTTCTTT.

V gene TRBV7-6 combines with J gene TRBJ2-2; 14 positions agree with TRBD2. CDR1 is SGHVS and CDR2 is FNYEAQ in the germline V gene. With 0 bases clipped from V and 8 bases from J, the junction kept 17 bases outside the gene matches. This CDR3 has 21 amino acids. The CDR3 is CASSLARLGLRTSGRPGELFF. CDR3 bases: TGTGCCAGCAGCTTAGCGCGGTTAGGACTCCGGACTAGCGGGAGGCCAGGGGAGCTGTTTTTT.

Concerning this clonotype itself: A junction boundary mismatches the germline segment, possibly from a read error. The chain couples TRBV7-3 to TRBJ2-3; weak D call: TRBD2 (7 bases). The germline CDR1 and CDR2 sequences are SGHTA and FQGTGA. This CDR3 is built from 17 residues. The CDR3 loop is CASSLSGGGLGTDTQDF. The CDR3 DNA sequence: TGTGCCAGCAGCTTAAGTGGGGGGGGGCTCGGCACAGATACGCAGGATTTT.

This chain's CDR3 is CASSPAGTTNEKLFF. The CDR3 DNA is TGTGCCAGCAGTCCGGCGGGAACCACTAATGAAAAACTGTTTTTT. The rearrangement links TRBV6-1 to TRBJ1-4; D unclear. Trimming cost V 5 bases and J 2 bases, with 12 bases left between them. CDR1 and CDR2 from the germline V gene are MNHNS and SASEGT. CDR3 length: 15 residues.

The CDR3 sequence: CSARDPGQGFGNSPLHF. DNA for the CDR3: TGCAGTGCTAGAGATCCAGGACAGGGGTTCGGTAATTCACCCCTCCACTTT. The chain couples TRBV20-1 to TRBJ1-6, with 9 bases identical to TRBD1. The CDR3 has 17 amino acids. Germline assignment: CDR1 DFQATT and CDR2 SNEGSKA (reference sequence). Trimming removed 0 bases from V and 6 bases from J; junction bases left unmatched: 9.

The chain joins TRBV7-9 to TRBJ1-2; D is unresolved. The CDR3 is made up of 13 amino acids. Germline CDR1 and CDR2: SEHNR and FQNEAQ (reference sequence). V dropped 2 bases and J dropped 1 base, with 5 bases sitting between them. The CDR3 loop reads CASSLSSNYGYTF. The CDR3 nucleotides read TGTGCCAGCAGCTTAAGCAGTAACTATGGCTACACCTTC.

The chain uses TRBV5-1 and TRBJ2-2; D is unclear. Per germline, CDR1 SGHRS and CDR2 YFSETQ. The CDR3 runs to 16 residues. V was cut by 0 bases and J by 0 bases, with 9 bases left in between. The CDR3 reads CASSLVNRANTGELFF. The CDR3 coding sequence is TGCGCCAGCAGCTTGGTAAACCGGGCGAACACCGGGGAGCTGTTTTTT.

V is TRBV15 and J is TRBJ2-1; TRBD2 agrees at 9 bases. J lost 7 bases, V lost 1 base, and 5 bases had no gene match. CDR1 LNHNV and CDR2 YYDKDF come from the germline V gene (reference sequence). This CDR3 has 15 amino acids. Here the CDR3 reads CATSRAASGINEQFF. Here the CDR3 DNA reads TGTGCCACCAGCAGAGCGGCTAGCGGGATAAATGAGCAGTTCTTC.

V is TRBV4-1 and J is TRBJ1-1; 7 nucleotides agree with TRBD1. With 7 bases clipped from V and 2 bases from J, the junction kept 13 bases outside the gene matches. The CDR3 consists of 16 residues. CDR1 and CDR2 (germline): MGHRA, YSYEKL. In DNA, the CDR3 is TGCGCCAGCACCCGGAGGGGGCTAACATCTAACACTGAAGCTTTCTTT. Translated, it gives CASTRRGLTSNTEAFF.

This clonotype was detected ten times or more. The chain recombines TRBV7-9 with TRBJ2-7; D not certain. This CDR3 spans 14 amino acids. Trimming removed 4 bases from V and 4 bases from J, with 14 bases in between. The germline CDR1 and CDR2 sequences are SEHNR and FQNEAQ (reference sequence). CDR3 amino acids: CASSSPLDGYEQYF. As DNA, the CDR3 is TGTGCCAGCAGCTCCCCACTGGACGGGTACGAGCAGTACTTC.

The rearrangement links TRBV10-1 to TRBJ2-3; possible D gene TRBD2, 6 bases. The CDR3 contains 13 residues. Germline CDR1 is WNHNN and CDR2 is SYGVQD (reference sequence). V was clipped by 5 bases and J by 11 bases, with 17 bases between them. The CDR3 spells CASSLRREDWQYF. The CDR3 region has the DNA TGCGCCAGCAGTTTGAGGAGGGAGGATTGGCAGTATTTT.

This clonotype showed up just a few times. This chain connects TRBV27 to TRBJ1-5; 7 positions agree with TRBD1. CDR1 and CDR2 (germline): MNHEY, SMNVEV (reference sequence). Trimming at V came to 3 bases and at J to 5 bases, leaving 1 base not matched to a gene. The CDR3 runs 13 residues. The CDR3, as DNA: TGTGCCAGCAGTTTGAGGGGGCATCAGCCCCAGCATTTT. Translating gives CASSLRGHQPQHF.

The chain combines TRBV7-4 with TRBJ2-5; D is perhaps TRBD1 or TRBD2 (6 bases each). V was pared by 5 bases and J by 5 bases, with 24 bases between. This CDR3 comprises 17 residues. Looked up from germline, CDR1 is SGHVT and CDR2 is SQSDAQ. The CDR3 nucleotides are TGTGCCAGCAGCAACGGGGGCGAGCGGGTGAACAGGGAGACCCAGTACTTC. Its protein product is CASSNGGERVNRETQYF.